The present TCR beta chain was sequenced within a study of cytomegalovirus exposure and HLA in healthy donors. Here immunoSEQ multiplex PCR was the method, and the copy in TCRdb shows in-frame clones only, minus some. Of about 82,000 clones in the sample, 90% to 95% were seen once. The count of this clone is one. Germline V lookup: CDR1 SQVTM, CDR2 ANQGSEA. The CDR3 totals 12 residues. V shed 4 bases and J shed 4 bases, with 10 bases lying between them. The rearrangement uses TRBV29-1 and TRBJ1-1; D gene uncertain. This clonotype originated in a man between 18 and 35 years old in good health and CMV-seronegative. The sequencing input was PBMCs. This CDR3 reads CSVGVGGTEAFF. As DNA, the CDR3 is TGCAGCGTTGGAGTGGGAGGCACTGAAGCTTTCTTT.